One and the same sample provided the 26 T cell receptor beta chains below, sequenced in a study of cytomegalovirus exposure and HLA in healthy donors. The PCR ran on 60 Vbeta and 13 Jbeta primers. Clones were sequenced by immunoSEQ multiplex PCR, and TCRdb holds only the in-frame ones, with some missing. In total, the table holds roughly 57,000 clones. The sequencing sample was made of PBMCs. Every receptor here comes from a young woman in good health and CMV-seropositive.

The chain couples TRBV10-3 to TRBJ2-1; 8 bases map to TRBD2. This CDR3 contains 14 residues. The V segment lost 2 bases and the J segment 7 bases; nucleotides outside the gene matches: 4. CDR1 ENHRY and CDR2 SYGVKD come from the germline V gene. The CDR3 sequence: CAISERGGKNEQFF. The CDR3, as DNA: TGTGCCATCAGTGAGCGGGGGGGCAAAAATGAGCAGTTCTTC.

The rearrangement links TRBV5-1 to TRBJ2-7; 9 bases align to TRBD1. Germline V lookup: CDR1 SGHRS, CDR2 YFSETQ. This CDR3 comprises 14 residues. With V trimmed by 3 bases and J by 4 bases, 5 bases remained unmatched. CDR3 bases: TGCGCCAGCAGCTCGGGACAGGGCATTTACGAGCAGTACTTC. Translating gives CASSSGQGIYEQYF.

This chain uses TRBV28 with TRBJ1-2; TRBD1 aligns across 8 bases. The CDR3 length is 14 residues. Germline V gene lookup returns CDR1 MDHEN and CDR2 SYDVKM. J lost 5 bases, V lost 2 bases, and 4 bases had no gene match. The CDR3: CASSLAGQAYGYTF. Written as DNA, the CDR3 is TGTGCCAGCAGTTTAGCGGGACAGGCGTATGGCTACACCTTC.

The rearrangement links TRBV4-2 to TRBJ2-7; TRBD2 matches at 11 bases. This CDR3 comprises 16 residues. Trimming cost V 0 bases and J 6 bases; bases outside gene matches: 7. Germline values: CDR1 LGHNA, CDR2 YNFKEQ. The CDR3 loop is CASSQDEVSGGAEQYF. As DNA, the CDR3 is TGTGCCAGCAGCCAAGATGAGGTTAGCGGGGGGGCCGAGCAGTACTTC.

The chain has TRBV18 and TRBJ1-6; the D is unclear. V was shortened by 3 bases and J by 13 bases, with 16 bases between the two germline ends. The germline gives CDR1 KGHSH, CDR2 LQKENI. The CDR3 contains 14 residues. The CDR3 loop reads CASSPGSEGVPLHF. Here the CDR3 DNA reads TGTGCCAGCTCACCCGGAAGTGAGGGTGTCCCCCTCCACTTT.

The V gene is TRBV28, the J gene TRBJ2-5; 13 bases align to TRBD2. J was trimmed by 5 bases and V by 0 bases; bases with no gene match: 6. CDR1 is MDHEN, CDR2 SYDVKM, per germline. The CDR3 spans 17 residues. The CDR3 DNA reads TGTGCCAGCAGTTTATGGACTAGCGGGGGGAAGGATGAGACCCAGTACTTC. This encodes CASSLWTSGGKDETQYF.

This sequence joins TRBV28 and TRBJ2-2, with D unclear. V was clipped by 4 bases and J by 7 bases, with 7 bases between them. Germline V gene sequence: CDR1 MDHEN, CDR2 SYDVKM. This CDR3 has 12 amino acids. The CDR3 nucleotides are TGTGCCAGCAGTTCCTTTAGCGGGGAGCTGTTTTTT. Translated, it gives CASSSFSGELFF.

The V and J genes are TRBV7-9 and TRBJ2-1; D gene uncertain. V lost 5 bases and J 0 bases, leaving 8 bases between the germline ends. The CDR3 length is 14 residues. Looked up from germline, CDR1 is SEHNR and CDR2 is FQNEAQ (reference sequence). CDR3 amino acids: CASSSISSYNEQFF. The CDR3 DNA sequence: TGTGCCAGCAGCAGCATAAGCTCCTACAATGAGCAGTTCTTC.

V and J are TRBV10-1 and TRBJ1-4; D remains ambiguous. Germline V gene lookup returns CDR1 WNHNN and CDR2 SYGVQD (reference sequence). The CDR3 is 14 residues long. V lost 3 bases and J 2 bases, leaving 7 bases between the germline ends. The chain's CDR3 is CASSDPRTNEKLFF. CDR3 nucleotide sequence: TGCGCCAGCAGTGATCCGAGGACTAATGAAAAACTGTTTTTT.

The chain combines TRBV9 with TRBJ2-1, with TRBD2 identical over 11 bases. From germline, CDR1 is SGDLS and CDR2 YYNGEE. This CDR3 comprises 15 residues. The junction had 8 bases not matched to a gene; V was cut back by 6 bases and J by 6 bases. This chain's CDR3 is CASTLSGRAANEQFF. The CDR3 nucleotides are TGTGCCAGCACACTTAGCGGGAGGGCCGCCAATGAGCAGTTCTTC.

This chain joins TRBV9 and TRBJ1-2; TRBD1 is a possible D gene (6 bases). V was pared by 4 bases and J by 2 bases, with 15 bases between. The CDR3 loop spans 15 amino acids. Germline CDR1 and CDR2: SGDLS and YYNGEE. CDR3 DNA: TGTGCCAGCAGCCCTACTCTACAGGGAAACTATGGCTACACCTTC. Protein sequence: CASSPTLQGNYGYTF. Full variable domain (rest looked up from reference TRBV9 and TRBJ1-2): DSGVTQTPKHLITATGQRVTLRCSPRSGDLSVYWYQQSLDQGLQFLIQYYNGEERAKGNILERFSAQQFPDLHSELNLSSLELGDSALYFCASSPTLQGNYGYTFGSGTRLTVV.

The genes are TRBV9 and TRBJ1-2; perhaps TRBD1 as D (5 bases). From germline, CDR1 is SGDLS and CDR2 YYNGEE. CDR3 length equals 16 residues. V was shortened by 0 bases and J by 0 bases, with 12 bases between the two germline ends. The CDR3 loop reads CASSVATAAPNYGYTF. The CDR3 region has the DNA TGTGCCAGCAGCGTAGCGACAGCCGCTCCTAACTATGGCTACACCTTC.

The chain recombines TRBV9 with TRBJ1-1; D might be TRBD1 (5 bases). The CDR3 totals 14 residues. V was pared by 3 bases and J by 3 bases, with 12 bases between. Per germline, CDR1 SGDLS and CDR2 YYNGEE. The CDR3 nucleotides are TGTGCCAGCAGCGGAGAAAAGGGGCACACTGAAGCTTTCTTT. Amino acid sequence: CASSGEKGHTEAFF. Full variable domain (rest looked up from reference TRBV9 and TRBJ1-1): DSGVTQTPKHLITATGQRVTLRCSPRSGDLSVYWYQQSLDQGLQFLIQYYNGEERAKGNILERFSAQQFPDLHSELNLSSLELGDSALYFCASSGEKGHTEAFFGQGTRLTVV.

The rearrangement links TRBV11-3 to TRBJ1-1; D call uncertain. From germline, CDR1 is SGHNT and CDR2 YENEEA. With 2 bases removed from V and 2 bases from J, the gap between germline ends came to 3 bases. The CDR3 sequence is 12 residues long. The CDR3 sequence: CASSLLNTEAFF. The CDR3 DNA sequence: TGTGCCAGCAGCTTACTCAACACTGAAGCTTTCTTT.

The rearrangement links TRBV5-1 to TRBJ2-3, with 7 nucleotides matching TRBD2. V trimming: 0 bases; J trimming: 7 bases; junction bases outside the gene matches: 5. This CDR3 has 14 amino acids. Germline V CDR1 and CDR2: SGHRS, YFSETQ. CDR3 DNA: TGCGCCAGCAGCTTGGTCGGGGGGATTAATACGCAGTATTTT. Translated, it gives CASSLVGGINTQYF.

About this clone itself: In the same sample, other DNA sequences code for this CDR3. The V call is TRBV29-1, the J call TRBJ1-1; D is uncertain. Germline CDR1 reads SQVTM; CDR2 reads ANQGSEA. The CDR3 totals 14 residues. The V gene lost 1 base and the J gene lost 0 bases, with 9 bases spanning the gap. The CDR3 spells CSVEVGSLNTEAFF. The CDR3 region has the DNA TGCAGCGTTGAAGTAGGGAGCTTGAACACTGAAGCTTTCTTT.

This rearrangement joins TRBV12-5 to TRBJ2-3; 14 bases map to TRBD2. This CDR3 comprises 16 residues. The trim removed 6 bases at V and 4 bases at J, leaving 6 bases unmatched. Germline V gene data show CDR1 as LGHNT and CDR2 as FRNRAP. The CDR3 sequence: CASGLGLAGVSDTQYF. Written as DNA, the CDR3 is TGTGCTAGTGGGCTGGGACTAGCGGGAGTTTCAGATACGCAGTATTTT.

The genes are TRBV5-4 and TRBJ1-2, with D unclear. The germline V gene encodes CDR1 SGHNT and CDR2 YYREEE (reference sequence). The CDR3 runs to 13 residues. Trimming pared 1 base from V and 4 bases from J, leaving 8 bases between. In DNA, the CDR3 is TGTGCCAGCAGCTTGCGGGGTCCCTATGGCTACACCTTC. It is translated as CASSLRGPYGYTF. The full variable domain, rest sourced from reference TRBV5-4 and TRBJ1-2, is ETGVTQSPTHLIKTRGQQVTLRCSSQSGHNTVSWYQQALGQGPQFIFQYYREEENGRGNFPPRFSGLQFPNYSSELNVNALELDDSALYLCASSLRGPYGYTFGSGTRLTVV.

This sequence joins TRBV10-3 and TRBJ1-4; 9 bases map to TRBD1. This CDR3 is 15 amino acids long. Unmatched junction bases numbered 12, after V lost 8 bases and J lost 8 bases. Germline CDR1 ENHRY, CDR2 SYGVKD. CDR3 sequence reads: CAIGGIQGAQEKLFF. The CDR3 DNA is TGTGCCATCGGGGGAATACAGGGGGCACAGGAAAAACTGTTTTTT.

V gene TRBV27 combines with J gene TRBJ2-1, with 11 bases lining up with TRBD1. Germline V lookup: CDR1 MNHEY, CDR2 SMNVEV (reference sequence). Unmatched junction bases numbered 5, after V lost 9 bases and J lost 7 bases. The CDR3 sequence is 13 residues long. In nucleotides, the CDR3 is TGTGCCAGTTGGACAGGGGGCATGAATGAGCAGTTCTTC. Protein sequence: CASWTGGMNEQFF.

The V and J genes are TRBV19 and TRBJ1-5; the D gene is possibly TRBD1 (6 bases). The CDR3 loop spans 15 amino acids. The germline V gene encodes CDR1 LNHDA and CDR2 SQIVND (reference sequence). The germline V and J ends were trimmed by 4 bases and 2 bases, with 12 bases remaining between them. The CDR3, as DNA: TGTGCCAGTAGTAGCCCCAGGACAGGCAATCAGCCCCAGCATTTT. It is translated as CASSSPRTGNQPQHF.

The chain links TRBV5-1 to TRBJ1-1; no clear D. Trimming removed 0 bases at V and 2 bases at J, with 8 bases between. CDR1 and CDR2 from the germline V gene are SGHRS and YFSETQ. This CDR3 is 14 amino acids long. CDR3 in DNA: TGCGCCAGCAGCTTGGGACAAGATAACACTGAAGCTTTCTTT. This gives the protein CASSLGQDNTEAFF. The full variable domain, rest sourced from reference TRBV5-1 and TRBJ1-1, is KAGVTQTPRYLIKTRGQQVTLSCSPISGHRSVSWYQQTPGQGLQFLFEYFSETQRNKGNFPGRFSGRQFSNSRSEMNVSTLELGDSALYLCASSLGQDNTEAFFGQGTRLTVV.

V is TRBV7-2 and J is TRBJ2-2; 9 bases agree with TRBD1. The CDR3 sequence is 14 residues long. With 11 bases clipped from V and 7 bases from J, the junction kept 11 bases outside the gene matches. Germline V gives CDR1 SGHTA, CDR2 FQGNSA. The CDR3 DNA sequence: TGTGCCTCCGGGACAGGGTTCTCCCGCGGGGAGCTGTTTTTT. It yields the protein CASGTGFSRGELFF.

The J gene is TRBJ1-1, the V gene TRBV9; D unclear. The germline CDR1 and CDR2 sequences are SGDLS and YYNGEE. The CDR3 extends over 14 amino acids. V was shortened by 4 bases and J by 5 bases, with 15 bases between the two germline ends. The CDR3: CASSQTKGGTEAFF. The CDR3 DNA sequence: TGTGCCAGCAGCCAAACGAAGGGAGGGACTGAAGCTTTCTTT.

The chain has TRBV18 and TRBJ1-1, with a tentative D call TRBD1 (6 bases). Trimming pared 3 bases from V and 1 base from J, leaving 15 bases between. The CDR3 is 16 residues long. CDR1 and CDR2 from the germline V gene are KGHSH and LQKENI. CDR3 sequence (DNA): TGTGCCAGCTCACCTTCTCGGATGGGGGCGAACACTGAAGCTTTCTTT. It is translated as CASSPSRMGANTEAFF.

The rearrangement uses TRBV18 and TRBJ2-7; a possible D gene is TRBD2 (5 bases). The V end lost 6 bases, the J end lost 2 bases, and 14 bases lay between the germline ends. The CDR3 is made up of 14 amino acids. CDR1 and CDR2 from the germline V gene are KGHSH and LQKENI. The DNA for the CDR3 is TGTGCCAGCTCTGAGGGAGCCTCTACCTACGAGCAGTACTTC. This translates into CASSEGASTYEQYF.